This TCR beta chain is from a study of control samples from healthy donors and cancer patients. Method: immunoSEQ multiplex PCR; TCRdb's copy keeps in-frame clones and lacks some. There are some 140,000 clones in the sample; 85% to 95% occur only once, and approximately 5.7% lies in the top ten. Sample: blood. The clonotype comes from a man aged 40-49 years in good health.

CDR3 sequence (DNA): TGTGCCAGCTCGAGGGAGTCTAACTATGGCTACACCTTC. It yields the protein CASSRESNYGYTF. The J gene is TRBJ1-2, the V gene TRBV18, with D uncertain. The CDR3 extends over 13 amino acids. Trimming removed 6 bases from V and 0 bases from J, with 8 bases in between. The germline V gene has CDR1 KGHSH and CDR2 LQKENI.